The sequence of this TCR beta chain was determined in a study of Ad26.COV2.S vaccination and SARS-CoV-2 variants. Produced via immunoSEQ multiplex PCR; TCRdb's table is partial and in-frame only. In the table there are roughly 500,000 clones, about 88% of which are singletons. Described treatment: some 20 received Ad26.COV2.S at low or high dose, single or two shots; about 5 received placebo; per-sample allocation not given. The study sampled participants on day 63 after the first vaccine or placebo injection. V was cut by 0 bases and J by 8 bases, with 15 bases left in between. Germline values: CDR1 SGHRS, CDR2 YFSETQ. This CDR3 region has 15 residues.

The clonotype was recovered from a person aged 18-65 years who received the Ad26.COV2.S COVID-19 vaccine or a placebo. The rearrangement joins TRBV5-1 to TRBJ2-1; D remains ambiguous. Sequenced here: peripheral blood, sampled in a trial of Ad26.COV2.S vaccine versus placebo. CDR3 amino acids: CASSLANPARDEQFF. In nucleotides, the CDR3 is TGCGCCAGCAGCTTGGCAAACCCGGCACGCGATGAGCAGTTCTTC.